This TCR beta chain came from a study of tumor-infiltrating lymphocytes in primary liver carcinoma. The V end was cut by 3 bases, the J end by 8 bases, with 5 bases between. The CDR3 is 11 amino acids. CDR1 and CDR2 from the germline V gene are KGHSH and LQKENI. A constant-region primer served to make TCR beta cDNA from about 500 ng total RNA. Libraries of TCR beta came from three nested multiplex PCR rounds with slightly modified ARM-PCR. Forward primers for TRBV1-TRBV30 and a C-beta reverse primer served the first two PCR rounds, at about 11 cycles each. TCRdb recomputed calls from the multiplex PCR reads with MiXCR, one row per CDR3 protein. The data show about 120,000 distinct CDR3 sequences, around 70% seen once. Between 20 and 30 mg of unsorted bulk tissue served as the source from which RNA and DNA were co-extracted. This clonotype appeared a few times.

Sequenced input: tumor-adjacent normal liver tissue. The clonotype was recovered from a woman aged 55-70 years with primary liver carcinoma and hepatitis B virus infection. The V gene is TRBV18, the J gene TRBJ2-1; D is uncertain. The CDR3 region is CASSPRDEQFF. The CDR3 region has the DNA TGTGCCAGCTCACCGAGAGATGAGCAGTTCTTC.